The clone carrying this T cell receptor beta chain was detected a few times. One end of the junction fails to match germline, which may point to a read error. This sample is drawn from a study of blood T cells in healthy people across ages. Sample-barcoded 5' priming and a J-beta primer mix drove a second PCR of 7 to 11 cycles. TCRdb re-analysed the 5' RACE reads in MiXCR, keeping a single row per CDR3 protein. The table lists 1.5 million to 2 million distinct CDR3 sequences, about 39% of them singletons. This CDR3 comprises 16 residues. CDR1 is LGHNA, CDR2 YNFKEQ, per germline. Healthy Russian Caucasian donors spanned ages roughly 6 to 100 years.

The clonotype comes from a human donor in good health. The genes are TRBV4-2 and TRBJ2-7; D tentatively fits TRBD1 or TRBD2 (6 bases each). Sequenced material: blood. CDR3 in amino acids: CATSTGGMDGSNERYF. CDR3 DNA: TGTGCCACTTCGACAGGAGGGATGGATGGGTCGAACGAGCGGTACTTC.